The entry that follows covers one TCR beta chain sequence. V dropped 4 bases and J dropped 2 bases, with 15 bases sitting between them. The CDR3 runs to 15 residues. Germline lookup yields CDR1 MRHNA and CDR2 SNTAGT. The data were obtained in a study of T cell responses to AZD1222 COVID-19 vaccine. Libraries were prepared by immunoSEQ multiplex PCR; TCRdb keeps only in-frame clonotypes and omits some of them. Among 150,000 to 200,000 clones listed, about nine tenths were seen once. The rearrangement joins TRBV6-4 to TRBJ2-7, with D maybe TRBD2 (6 bases). This receptor was identified in an adult in good health. Sequenced here: peripheral blood, sampled on day 0 of AZD1222 vaccination. CDR3 residues: CASSAWASETYEQYF. The CDR3 DNA is TGTGCCAGCAGTGCGTGGGCTAGCGAGACCTACGAGCAGTACTTC.